The 19 T cell receptor beta chains listed next were all sequenced from one sample in a study of blood T cell repertoires in COVID-19. TCRdb keeps only in-frame clones here, not all; method: immunoSEQ multiplex PCR. The table records approximately 200,000 clones, 88% of them present only once. What was sequenced was peripheral blood. These TCRs come from a man between 65 and 80 years old with acute or convalescent COVID-19.

The rearrangement joins TRBV6-2 or TRBV6-3 to TRBJ2-1; a weak D match, TRBD2 (5 bases). Trimming took 2 bases from V and 0 from J, leaving 17 bases between them. The CDR3 consists of 18 residues. Germline V gene data show CDR1 as MNHEY and CDR2 as SVGEGT. CDR3 coding DNA: TGTGCCAGCAGTTACATCGCCTATAGACTAAACTCCTACAATGAGCAGTTCTTC. Protein sequence: CASSYIAYRLNSYNEQFF.

The chain couples TRBV19 to TRBJ2-6; D is perhaps TRBD1 (6 bases). V was cut by 7 bases and J by 4 bases, with 14 bases left in between. CDR1 is LNHDA, CDR2 SQIVND, per germline (reference sequence). There are 15 residues in the CDR3. CDR3 protein: CASNNRASGANVLTF. The DNA of the CDR3 is TGTGCCAGTAACAACAGGGCATCCGGGGCCAACGTCCTGACTTTC.

The chain links TRBV28 to TRBJ2-1, with 7 bases that match TRBD1. V dropped 5 bases and J dropped 6; count of bases not matched to a gene: 4. This CDR3 has 13 residues. The germline V gene encodes CDR1 MDHEN and CDR2 SYDVKM. The CDR3 nucleotides read TGTGCCAGCAGTCGCGCAGGGGGCAATGAGCAGTTCTTC. Its protein is CASSRAGGNEQFF.

The chain couples TRBV2 to TRBJ1-4, with D uncertain. Trimming left V 6 bases short and J 1 base short, with 12 bases between. CDR1 SNHLY and CDR2 FYNNEI come from the germline V gene. The CDR3 sequence is 15 residues long. The CDR3 bases are TGTGCCAGCAGGCTACTGAGGCAAACTAATGAAAAACTGTTTTTT. Amino acid sequence: CASRLLRQTNEKLFF.

The chain uses TRBV7-9 and TRBJ2-5; 8 positions agree with TRBD1. The CDR3 runs 15 residues. V was clipped by 5 bases and J by 5 bases; unmatched bases: 10. Germline V gene sequence: CDR1 SEHNR, CDR2 FQNEAQ (reference sequence). Here the CDR3 DNA reads TGTGCCAGCAGCCTGCAGGGCAGGGGGCAGGAGACCCAGTACTTC. Translated: CASSLQGRGQETQYF. Full variable domain (outside the CDR3, taken from reference TRBV7-9 and TRBJ2-5): DTGVSQNPRHKITKRGQNVTFRCDPISEHNRLYWYRQTLGQGPEFLTYFQNEAQLEKSRLLSDRFSAERPKGSFSTLEIQRTEQGDSAMYLCASSLQGRGQETQYFGPGTRLLVL.

This chain connects TRBV6-5 to TRBJ2-7; 8 bases map to TRBD1. The V gene's germline CDR1 is MNHEY and CDR2 SVGAGI. V lost 6 bases to trimming and J lost 4 bases; unmatched junction nucleotides: 11. The CDR3 sequence is 15 residues long. The CDR3 sequence: CASSFSGGQSYEQYF. CDR3 sequence (DNA): TGTGCCAGCAGCTTTTCAGGGGGCCAGAGTTACGAGCAGTACTTC.

This CDR3 reads CASSPGQGANQPQHF. The CDR3 region has the DNA TGTGCCAGCTCACCCGGACAGGGGGCAAATCAGCCCCAGCATTTT. The V call is TRBV18, the J call TRBJ1-5, with TRBD1 matching over 11 bases. This CDR3 spans 15 amino acids. The V segment lost 3 bases and the J segment 4 bases; nucleotides outside the gene matches: 2. The V gene's germline CDR1 is KGHSH and CDR2 LQKENI.

This clone came up a few times. The chain's CDR3 is CASSVGARGPDTQYF. The CDR3 DNA follows: TGTGCCAGCAGCGTAGGGGCCAGGGGCCCAGATACGCAGTATTTT. The V and J genes are TRBV9 and TRBJ2-3; possibly TRBD1 for D (6 bases). The germline V and J ends were trimmed by 0 bases and 4 bases, with 12 bases remaining between them. Germline values: CDR1 SGDLS, CDR2 YYNGEE. This CDR3 is 15 amino acids long. The full variable domain, with the rest looked up from reference TRBV9 and TRBJ2-3, is DSGVTQTPKHLITATGQRVTLRCSPRSGDLSVYWYQQSLDQGLQFLIQYYNGEERAKGNILERFSAQQFPDLHSELNLSSLELGDSALYFCASSVGARGPDTQYFGPGTRLTVL.

The chain links TRBV5-1 to TRBJ2-1; 8 bases line up with TRBD2. The V segment lost 6 bases and the J segment 5 bases; nucleotides outside the gene matches: 4. The CDR3 has 13 residues. Germline values: CDR1 SGHRS, CDR2 YFSETQ. The CDR3 bases are TGCGCCAGCATGAGACTAGCGAACAATGAGCAGTTCTTC. Its protein product is CASMRLANNEQFF. Based on the CDR3 plus reference TRBV5-1 and TRBJ2-1, the full variable domain is KAGVTQTPRYLIKTRGQQVTLSCSPISGHRSVSWYQQTPGQGLQFLFEYFSETQRNKGNFPGRFSGRQFSNSRSEMNVSTLELGDSALYLCASMRLANNEQFFGPGTRLTVL.

The chain links TRBV28 to TRBJ2-1; D might be TRBD2 (5 bases). Deletions cut 9 bases from V and 12 bases from J, with 24 bases between. CDR3 length: 14 residues. CDR1 is MDHEN and CDR2 is SYDVKM in the germline V gene. The CDR3 sequence: CASGALLFAGGQFF. CDR3 coding DNA: TGTGCCAGTGGCGCACTTCTTTTTGCCGGAGGGCAGTTCTTC.

The chain has TRBV5-1 and TRBJ1-2; 8 nucleotides match TRBD1. The CDR3 loop spans 14 amino acids. Trimming took 3 bases from V and 5 from J; bases not matched to a gene: 6. In germline, CDR1 is SGHRS, CDR2 YFSETQ. In DNA form, the CDR3 reads TGCGCCAGCAGCTCCGGACAGGGAGGGTATGGCTACACCTTC. Translation gives CASSSGQGGYGYTF.

The chain has TRBV5-1 and TRBJ2-1, with 7 bases that match TRBD1. The CDR3 has 14 amino acids. V gave up 4 bases and J gave up 4 bases; unmatched junction bases: 5. The germline V gene encodes CDR1 SGHRS and CDR2 YFSETQ. The CDR3, as DNA: TGCGCCAGCAGCCAAGGGGACAGTTACAATGAGCAGTTCTTC. It is translated as CASSQGDSYNEQFF.

The CDR3 loop is CASSELQGVGGYTF. For the CDR3, the DNA is TGTGCCAGCAGTGAATTACAGGGGGTTGGTGGCTACACCTTC. This chain links TRBV2 with TRBJ1-2; 8 bases are a match to TRBD1. V dropped 2 bases and J dropped 7; count of bases not matched to a gene: 6. Germline V gene sequence: CDR1 SNHLY, CDR2 FYNNEI. CDR3 length: 14 residues.

This chain connects TRBV3-1 (or the pseudogene TRBV3-2) to TRBJ2-2; D perhaps matches TRBD1 (6 bases). Germline V gene data show CDR1 as LGHDT and CDR2 as YNNKEL (reference sequence). V lost 1 base, J lost 4 bases, and 10 bases lay in between. The CDR3 is 15 amino acids. CDR3 DNA sequence: TGTGCCAGCAGCCAAGGGGGGCTCGTCACCGGGGAGCTGTTTTTT. It specifies CASSQGGLVTGELFF.

The J gene is TRBJ1-1, the V gene TRBV5-1; a weak D match, TRBD1 (5 bases). The CDR3 extends over 18 amino acids. Germline-derived CDR1 and CDR2 are SGHRS and YFSETQ. Trimming cost V 2 bases and J 1 base, with 21 bases left between them. This CDR3 is CASSFTGHPQVRNTEAFF. CDR3 in DNA: TGCGCCAGCAGCTTCACTGGACACCCCCAGGTTCGGAACACTGAAGCTTTCTTT.

DNA for the CDR3: TGTGCCAGCAGCTCCGGACTAGCGGGAGTCACAGATACGCAGTATTTT. It is translated as CASSSGLAGVTDTQYF. The rearrangement links TRBV5-4 to TRBJ2-3; the match to TRBD2 covers 13 bases. Germline CDR1 SGHNT, CDR2 YYREEE (reference sequence). The CDR3 has 16 amino acids. The V and J ends lost 3 bases and 2 bases, in that order; junction bases with no gene match: 3.

The V call is TRBV3-1 (or the pseudogene TRBV3-2), the J call TRBJ1-4; 7 bases agree with TRBD1. J lost 1 base, V lost 1 base, and 3 bases had no gene match. This CDR3 contains 16 residues. Germline values: CDR1 LGHDT, CDR2 YNNKEL (reference sequence). CDR3 in DNA: TGTGCCAGCAGCCAAGGGACAGGTAGAACTAATGAAAAACTGTTTTTT. Translating gives CASSQGTGRTNEKLFF.

The chain employs TRBV2 and TRBJ2-3; weak D call: TRBD2 (5 bases). Trimming took off 8 bases at V and 1 base at J, with 13 bases between the two ends. Germline CDR1 and CDR2: SNHLY and FYNNEI. This CDR3 is 14 amino acids long. CDR3 nucleotides: TGTGCCAGCTCCCGAGAGGAGGGCACAGATACGCAGTATTTT. This encodes CASSREEGTDTQYF.

The chain recombines TRBV14 with TRBJ1-5; TRBD1 matches 8 bases. This CDR3 comprises 17 residues. V gave up 1 base and J gave up 5 bases; unmatched junction bases: 10. CDR1 is SGHDN, CDR2 FVKESK, per germline. The CDR3 coding sequence is TGTGCCAGCAGCCAAGGGGCAGGGGGCTGTTTCTATCAGCCCCAGCATTTT. It translates to CASSQGAGGCFYQPQHF.